One sample yielded the 10 T cell receptor beta chains listed below, sequenced in a study of blood T cell repertoires in COVID-19. TCRdb's copy holds only in-frame clones and misses some; the assay was immunoSEQ multiplex PCR. There are a few hundred thousand clones in the sample; 75% to 95% occur only once, and 2% to 3% lies in the top ten. The source material was peripheral blood. The receptors shown here come from a person aged 18-35 years with COVID-19, enrolled during active disease.

The J gene is TRBJ2-1, the V gene TRBV7-8; 11 nucleotides line up with TRBD1. Germline V gives CDR1 SGHVS, CDR2 FQNEAQ. Unmatched junction bases numbered 0, after V lost 5 bases and J lost 3 bases. The length of the CDR3 is 14 residues. The CDR3, as DNA: TGTGCCAGCAGCGGGACAGGGGGCTACAATGAGCAGTTCTTC. This encodes CASSGTGGYNEQFF.

A word on this clone: The sample carries other DNA sequences with the same CDR3. The chain is built from TRBV27 and TRBJ2-7, with D unclear. V lost 3 bases to trimming and J lost 1 base, with 7 bases between them. The CDR3 covers 13 residues. From germline, CDR1 is MNHEY and CDR2 SMNVEV (reference sequence). The CDR3 DNA sequence: TGTGCCAGCAGTTTGGCACCATCCTACGAGCAGTACTTC. Its protein product is CASSLAPSYEQYF.

This sequence joins TRBV28 and TRBJ2-5; D is possibly TRBD1 (5 bases). CDR1 and CDR2 (germline): MDHEN, SYDVKM. V was clipped by 9 bases and J by 1 base, with 9 bases between them. The length of the CDR3 is 12 residues. The DNA for the CDR3 is TGTGCCAGTGGACACATCCAAGAGACCCAGTACTTC. Translation: CASGHIQETQYF.

This chain joins TRBV30 and TRBJ2-2, with 7 bases identical to TRBD1. J gave up 6 bases and V 5 bases, and 0 bases lay outside the gene matches. Germline loops: CDR1 GTSNPN, CDR2 SVGIG (reference sequence). The CDR3 has 11 amino acids. CDR3 coding DNA: TGTGCCTGGGGACAGGCCGGGGAGCTGTTTTTT. Protein product: CAWGQAGELFF.

The chain employs TRBV5-6 and TRBJ2-7, with D possibly being TRBD2 (5 bases). This CDR3 is built from 11 residues. V gave up 2 bases and J gave up 10 bases, with 10 bases separating them. Germline V gene lookup returns CDR1 SGHDT and CDR2 YYEEEE. The CDR3 loop reads CASSFGERQYF. The CDR3 nucleotides read TGTGCCAGCAGCTTCGGGGAGAGACAGTACTTC.

This chain links TRBV10-3 with TRBJ2-2, with TRBD1 matching over 7 bases. CDR3 length: 16 amino acids. Germline CDR1 is ENHRY and CDR2 is SYGVKD. V dropped 3 bases and J dropped 6; count of bases not matched to a gene: 10. CDR3 sequence: CAISDIMGQWAGELFF. For the CDR3, the DNA is TGTGCCATCAGTGATATAATGGGACAGTGGGCCGGGGAGCTGTTTTTT.

The rearrangement joins TRBV5-1 to TRBJ1-4; TRBD1 might be the D (6 bases). V was clipped by 4 bases and J by 4 bases, with 11 bases between them. The CDR3 is 14 residues long. From germline, CDR1 is SGHRS and CDR2 YFSETQ. The CDR3 DNA follows: TGCGCCAGCAGCACCGGGACACATAATGAAAAACTGTTTTTT. Encoded protein: CASSTGTHNEKLFF.

V gene TRBV6-5 combines with J gene TRBJ1-2, with a possible D match to TRBD1 (5 bases). CDR1 is MNHEY and CDR2 is SVGAGI in the germline V gene. The CDR3 length is 14 residues. V was cut by 0 bases and J by 4 bases, with 9 bases left in between. Written as DNA, the CDR3 is TGTGCCAGCAGTTACTCTGACAGCTTCTATGGCTACACCTTC. Encoded protein: CASSYSDSFYGYTF.

This rearrangement joins TRBV4-2 to TRBJ2-6; possible D gene TRBD2, 5 bases. Germline CDR1 LGHNA, CDR2 YNFKEQ. The CDR3 runs to 16 residues. V was clipped by 0 bases and J by 0 bases, with 6 bases between them. The CDR3 loop reads CASSQDRDSGANVLTF. As DNA, the CDR3 is TGTGCCAGCAGCCAAGACCGGGACTCTGGGGCCAACGTCCTGACTTTC.

This chain connects TRBV6-6 to TRBJ2-7, with 7 bases identical to TRBD1. CDR1 and CDR2 (germline): MNHNY, SVGAGI (reference sequence). The CDR3 totals 13 residues. J lost 3 bases, V lost 8 bases, and 7 bases had no gene match. The CDR3 bases are TGTGCCAGCGCTCCGGGACAGAACTACGAGCAGTACTTC. Amino acids: CASAPGQNYEQYF.